A selection of T cell receptor beta chains follows, all from one sample in a study of blood T cell repertoires in COVID-19. Assay: immunoSEQ multiplex PCR; the TCRdb copy retains only in-frame clones and omits some. Here the sample spans approximately 210,000 clones, about 85% being singletons. The sequenced sample consisted of peripheral blood. Every receptor here comes from a woman at least 80 years old with COVID-19, enrolled during active disease. The CDR3 runs from the conserved cysteine through the conserved F or W. The D gene is left open where the match is weak. Rows may omit the clone size; those that give it use once, few, many or a size class.

v_gene,abundance,d_gene,j_gene,CDR3aa,CDR3nt
TRBV5-4,-,TRBD2,TRBJ2-1,CASSSSGGYNEQFF,TGTGCCAGCAGTAGTAGCGGGGGATACAATGAGCAGTTCTTC
TRBV5-1,-,TRBD1,TRBJ2-6,CASSLNRGNAGANVLTF,TGCGCCAGCAGCTTGAACAGGGGAAACGCTGGGGCCAACGTCCTGACTTTC
TRBV19,-,-,TRBJ1-2,CASSIGQAYGYTF,TGTGCCAGTAGTATAGGACAGGCCTATGGCTACACCTTC
TRBV7-2,-,TRBD1,TRBJ1-2,CASRPGQRYHGYTF,TGTGCCAGCAGACCGGGACAGCGATACCATGGCTACACCTTC
TRBV7-2,-,-,TRBJ1-4,CASSLGQVPNEKLFF,TGTGCCAGCAGCTTAGGACAGGTCCCCAATGAAAAACTGTTTTTT
TRBV6-5,few,-,TRBJ1-4,CASSSRTPGDEKLFF,TGTGCCAGCAGTTCGAGAACTCCGGGGGATGAAAAACTGTTTTTT
TRBV30,-,-,TRBJ2-5,CAWITGTRGTGETQYF,TGTGCCTGGATTACGGGCACCAGGGGTACTGGAGAGACCCAGTACTTC
TRBV3-1/TRBV3-2,-,TRBD2,TRBJ2-2,CASSHPPGTTTGELFF,TGTGCCAGCAGCCACCCGCCCGGGACTACTACCGGGGAGCTGTTTTTT
TRBV5-1,-,TRBD2,TRBJ2-2,CASSLDRSGGTGELFF,TGCGCCAGCAGCTTGGACCGGTCGGGGGGCACCGGGGAGCTGTTTTTT
TRBV30,-,-,TRBJ2-7,CAWSDRSYEQYF,TGTGCCTGGAGTGACCGGTCCTACGAGCAGTACTTC
TRBV28,-,TRBD1,TRBJ2-7,CASSLPLRDRGQEYF,TGTGCCAGCAGTTTGCCCCTCCGGGACAGAGGACAAGAGTACTTC
TRBV2,-,-,TRBJ1-1,CASEGQSNTEAFF,TGTGCCAGCGAGGGCCAGAGCAACACTGAAGCTTTCTTT
TRBV4-2,-,-,TRBJ2-6,CASSQDGTNSGANVLTF,TGTGCCAGCAGCCAAGATGGGACAAATTCTGGGGCCAACGTCCTGACTTTC
TRBV5-1,-,-,TRBJ2-5,CASSLGLSGETQYF,TGCGCCAGCAGCTTGGGACTATCTGGTGAGACCCAGTACTTC
TRBV7-9,-,-,TRBJ1-6,CASSPDPSSYNSPLHF,TGTGCCAGCAGTCCCGACCCTAGCTCCTATAATTCACCCCTCCACTTT
TRBV6-5,-,TRBD2,TRBJ2-7,CASSYASGGSSYEQYF,TGTGCCAGCAGTTACGCCTCGGGCGGGAGCTCCTACGAGCAGTACTTC
TRBV2,once,-,TRBJ1-2,CASSDYGDYGYTF,TGTGCCAGCAGTGATTACGGTGACTATGGCTACACCTTC
TRBV7-6,-,TRBD2,TRBJ2-5,CASSLGLAGWETQYF,TGTGCCAGCAGCTTAGGTCTAGCGGGGTGGGAGACCCAGTACTTC
TRBV5-4,-,-,TRBJ1-4,CASSSPEHEKLFF,TGTGCCAGCAGCTCACCCGAACACGAAAAACTGTTTTTT
TRBV6-5,-,TRBD1,TRBJ2-7,CASSYNRDSRYEQYF,TGTGCCAGCAGTTACAATCGGGACAGCCGCTACGAGCAGTACTTC
TRBV18,-,-,TRBJ1-5,CASSPVPGLHQPQHF,TGTGCCAGCTCACCGGTCCCAGGACTTCATCAGCCCCAGCATTTT
TRBV30,-,TRBD2,TRBJ2-3,CAWKGLADGGDTQYF,TGTGCCTGGAAAGGTCTAGCGGATGGTGGAGATACGCAGTATTTT
TRBV10-2,-,TRBD2,TRBJ2-2,CASSEAGGSGELFF,TGCGCCAGCAGTGAGGCGGGGGGGTCCGGGGAGCTGTTTTTT
TRBV15,once,TRBD1,TRBJ2-1,CATSEGAGTGFGEQFF,TGTGCCACCAGCGAGGGAGCCGGGACAGGGTTTGGAGAGCAGTTCTTC
TRBV10-3,-,TRBD1,TRBJ1-1,CAISTGTGVDPEAFF,TGTGCCATCAGTACCGGGACAGGGGTCGACCCTGAAGCTTTCTTT
TRBV19,-,-,TRBJ1-4,CASSRATNEKLFF,TGTGCCAGTAGTCGTGCAACTAATGAAAAACTGTTTTTT
TRBV7-2,-,TRBD1,TRBJ1-5,CASSSDRDQPQHF,TGTGCCAGCAGCTCTGACAGGGATCAGCCCCAGCATTTT
TRBV7-2,-,TRBD2,TRBJ2-1,CASSLSGGLNEQFF,TGTGCCAGCAGCCTTAGCGGGGGGTTGAATGAGCAGTTCTTC
TRBV19,few,-,TRBJ1-2,CASSNIYGYTF,TGTGCCAGTAGTAACATCTATGGCTACACCTTC
TRBV6-2/TRBV6-3,once,-,TRBJ2-5,CASSYGDFQETQYF,TGTGCCAGCAGTTACGGGGACTTTCAAGAGACCCAGTACTTC
TRBV3-1/TRBV3-2,-,-,TRBJ2-1,CASSLSGQFNEQFF,TGTGCCAGCAGCCTAAGTGGGCAGTTCAATGAGCAGTTCTTC
TRBV28,-,-,TRBJ1-1,CASSLDSVTEAFF,TGTGCCAGCAGTTTAGACAGCGTCACTGAAGCTTTCTTT
TRBV5-1,-,-,TRBJ1-1,CASSPGDREAFF,TGCGCCAGCAGCCCGGGGGATAGGGAAGCTTTCTTT
TRBV4-1,-,TRBD1,TRBJ2-3,CASSQYTGTALGDTQYF,TGCGCCAGCAGCCAATACACCGGGACAGCCCTGGGGGATACGCAGTATTTT
TRBV18,-,TRBD1,TRBJ1-4,CASSPRTGGSEKLFF,TGTGCCAGCTCACCACGGACAGGGGGCTCTGAAAAACTGTTTTTT
TRBV9,-,-,TRBJ2-1,CASSAQGEQFF,TGTGCCAGCAGCGCCCAGGGGGAGCAGTTCTTC
TRBV5-5,-,TRBD1,TRBJ1-5,CASSSSTGFSNQPQHF,TGTGCCAGCAGCTCCTCGACAGGGTTTAGCAATCAGCCCCAGCATTTT
TRBV28,-,-,TRBJ1-5,CASSYGGISNQPQHF,TGTGCCAGCAGTTATGGAGGAATTAGCAATCAGCCCCAGCATTTT
TRBV7-2,-,TRBD1,TRBJ1-1,CASSSTFTGGNTEAFF,TGTGCCAGCAGCTCGACGTTCACAGGGGGCAACACTGAAGCTTTCTTT
TRBV28,-,TRBD1,TRBJ1-1,CASSLPTGGTPNTEAFF,TGTGCCAGCAGCCTCCCCACAGGGGGCACCCCTAACACTGAAGCTTTCTTT
TRBV18,-,TRBD2,TRBJ2-1,CASSPQGQRGDNEQFF,TGTGCCAGCTCACCACAGGGGCAGCGGGGGGACAATGAGCAGTTCTTC
TRBV2,-,-,TRBJ1-1,CASSLWERNTEAFF,TGTGCCAGCAGTTTATGGGAGAGGAACACTGAAGCTTTCTTT
TRBV5-1,-,-,TRBJ2-3,CASSGQWDTQYF,TGCGCCAGCAGTGGCCAGTGGGATACGCAGTATTTT
TRBV9,-,TRBD2,TRBJ2-3,CASSVAGGVSYF,TGTGCCAGCAGCGTAGCGGGGGGTGTATCGTATTTT
TRBV18,-,-,TRBJ1-1,CASSRQDTEAFF,TGTGCCAGCTCCCGACAGGACACTGAAGCTTTCTTT
TRBV5-6,once,-,TRBJ1-2,CASSSRRRGVGGYTF,TGTGCCAGCAGCTCAAGACGGCGGGGGGTAGGTGGCTACACCTTC
TRBV11-3,-,-,TRBJ2-7,CASSSTGSHEQYF,TGTGCCAGCAGCTCCACAGGGAGCCACGAGCAGTACTTC
TRBV6-5,-,TRBD1,TRBJ1-2,CASRTGTGGYGYTF,TGTGCCAGCAGGACCGGGACAGGGGGCTATGGCTACACCTTC
TRBV6-2/TRBV6-3,-,-,TRBJ2-7,CASSGLWRSAEQYF,TGTGCCAGCAGTGGACTGTGGCGATCCGCCGAGCAGTACTTC